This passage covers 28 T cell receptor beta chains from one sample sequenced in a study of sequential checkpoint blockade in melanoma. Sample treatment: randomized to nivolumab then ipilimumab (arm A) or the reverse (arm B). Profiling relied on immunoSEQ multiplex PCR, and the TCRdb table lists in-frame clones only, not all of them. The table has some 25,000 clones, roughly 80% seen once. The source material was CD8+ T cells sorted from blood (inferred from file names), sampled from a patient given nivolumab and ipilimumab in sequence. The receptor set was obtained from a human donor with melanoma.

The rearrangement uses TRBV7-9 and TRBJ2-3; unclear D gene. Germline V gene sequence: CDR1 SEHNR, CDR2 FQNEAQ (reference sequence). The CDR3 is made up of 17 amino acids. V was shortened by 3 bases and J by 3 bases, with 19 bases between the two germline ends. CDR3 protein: CASSFPLIVVTTDTQYF. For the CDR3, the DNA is TGTGCCAGCAGCTTCCCTCTCATCGTGGTCACAACAGATACGCAGTATTTT.

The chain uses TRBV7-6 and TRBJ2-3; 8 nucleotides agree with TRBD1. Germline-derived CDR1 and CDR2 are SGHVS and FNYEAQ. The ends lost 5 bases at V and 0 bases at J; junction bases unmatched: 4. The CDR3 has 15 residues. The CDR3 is CASSPTGESTDTQYF. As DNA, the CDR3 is TGTGCCAGCAGCCCGACAGGGGAGAGCACAGATACGCAGTATTTT.

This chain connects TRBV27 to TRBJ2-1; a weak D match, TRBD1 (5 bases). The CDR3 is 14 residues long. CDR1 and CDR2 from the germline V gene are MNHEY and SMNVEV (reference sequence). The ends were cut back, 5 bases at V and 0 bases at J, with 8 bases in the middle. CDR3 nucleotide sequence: TGTGCCAGCAGTCTAGGGGCCTCCTACAATGAGCAGTTCTTC. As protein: CASSLGASYNEQFF.

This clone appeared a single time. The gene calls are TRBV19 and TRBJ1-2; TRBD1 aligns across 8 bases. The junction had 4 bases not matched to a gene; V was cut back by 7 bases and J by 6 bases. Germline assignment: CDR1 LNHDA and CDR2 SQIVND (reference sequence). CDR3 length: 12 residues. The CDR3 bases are TGTGCCAGTAACCAGGGGGCGGATGGCTACACCTTC. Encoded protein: CASNQGADGYTF.

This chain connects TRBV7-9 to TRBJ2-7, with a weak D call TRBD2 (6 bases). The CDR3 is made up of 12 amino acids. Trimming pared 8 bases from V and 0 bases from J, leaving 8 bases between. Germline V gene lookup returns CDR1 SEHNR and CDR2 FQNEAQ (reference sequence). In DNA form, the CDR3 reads TGTGCCAGCGGGGGGTTCTCCTACGAGCAGTACTTC. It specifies CASGGFSYEQYF.

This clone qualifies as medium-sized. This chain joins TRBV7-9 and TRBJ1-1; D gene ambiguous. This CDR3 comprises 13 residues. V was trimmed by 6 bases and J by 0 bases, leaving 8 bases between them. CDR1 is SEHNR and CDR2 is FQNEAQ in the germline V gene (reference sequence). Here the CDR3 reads CASRYAVNTEAFF. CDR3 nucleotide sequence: TGTGCCAGCAGGTACGCAGTGAACACTGAAGCTTTCTTT.

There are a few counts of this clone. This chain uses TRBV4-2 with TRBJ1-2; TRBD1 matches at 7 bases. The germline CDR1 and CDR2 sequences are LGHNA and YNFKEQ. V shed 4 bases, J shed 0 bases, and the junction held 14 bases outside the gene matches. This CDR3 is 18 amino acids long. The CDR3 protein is CASSPAGGQLTPNYGYTF. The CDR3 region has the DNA TGTGCCAGCAGCCCAGCCGGGGGACAGCTTACACCTAACTATGGCTACACCTTC.

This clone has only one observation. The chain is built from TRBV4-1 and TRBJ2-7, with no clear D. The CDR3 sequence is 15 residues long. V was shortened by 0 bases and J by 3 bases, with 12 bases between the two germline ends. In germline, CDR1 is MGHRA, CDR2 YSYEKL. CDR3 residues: CASSQDPGFSYEQYF. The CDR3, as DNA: TGCGCCAGCAGCCAAGATCCAGGATTCAGCTACGAGCAGTACTTC.

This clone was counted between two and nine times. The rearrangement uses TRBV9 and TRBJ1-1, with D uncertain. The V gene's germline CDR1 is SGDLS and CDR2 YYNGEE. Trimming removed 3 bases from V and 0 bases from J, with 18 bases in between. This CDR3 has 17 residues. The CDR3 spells CASSARRGTGVNTEAFF. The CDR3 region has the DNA TGTGCCAGCAGCGCGAGACGAGGAACGGGTGTGAACACTGAAGCTTTCTTT.

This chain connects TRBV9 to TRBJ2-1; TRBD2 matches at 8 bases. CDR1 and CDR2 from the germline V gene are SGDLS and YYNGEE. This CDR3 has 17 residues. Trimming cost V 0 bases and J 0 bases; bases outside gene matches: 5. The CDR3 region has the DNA TGTGCCAGCAGCGTAGTTAGCGGGGTGAGCTCCTACAATGAGCAGTTCTTC. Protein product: CASSVVSGVSSYNEQFF.

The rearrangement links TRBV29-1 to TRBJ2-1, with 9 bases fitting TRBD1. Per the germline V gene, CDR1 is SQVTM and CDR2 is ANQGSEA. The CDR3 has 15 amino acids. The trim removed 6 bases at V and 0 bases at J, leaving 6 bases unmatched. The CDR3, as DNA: TGCAGCGTAGGGACAGGGATGTCCTCCTACAATGAGCAGTTCTTC. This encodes CSVGTGMSSYNEQFF.

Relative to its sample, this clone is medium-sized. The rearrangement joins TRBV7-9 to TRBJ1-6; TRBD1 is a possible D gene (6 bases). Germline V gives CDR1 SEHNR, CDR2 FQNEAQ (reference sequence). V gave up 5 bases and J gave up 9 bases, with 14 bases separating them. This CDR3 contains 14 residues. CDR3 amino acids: CASSRVGGGSPLHF. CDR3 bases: TGTGCCAGCAGCAGAGTAGGGGGTGGTTCACCCCTCCACTTT.

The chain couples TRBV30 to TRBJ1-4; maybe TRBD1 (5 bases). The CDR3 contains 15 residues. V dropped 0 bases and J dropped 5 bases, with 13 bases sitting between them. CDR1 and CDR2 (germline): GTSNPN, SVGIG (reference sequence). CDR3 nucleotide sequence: TGTGCCTGGAGTGTACCCCGGGAGGGGAATGAAAAACTGTTTTTT. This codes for CAWSVPREGNEKLFF.

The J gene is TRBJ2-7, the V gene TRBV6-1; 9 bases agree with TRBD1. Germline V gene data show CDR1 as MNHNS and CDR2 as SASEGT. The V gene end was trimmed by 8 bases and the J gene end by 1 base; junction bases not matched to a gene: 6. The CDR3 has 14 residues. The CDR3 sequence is CASPGTGSSYEQYF. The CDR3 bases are TGTGCCAGCCCCGGGACAGGGTCATCCTACGAGCAGTACTTC.

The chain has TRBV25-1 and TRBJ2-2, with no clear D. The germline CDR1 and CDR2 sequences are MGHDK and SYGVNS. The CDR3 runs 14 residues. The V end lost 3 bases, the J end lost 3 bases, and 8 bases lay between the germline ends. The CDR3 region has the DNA TGTGCCAGCAGTGACAGTCCGCACACCGGGGAGCTGTTTTTT. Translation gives CASSDSPHTGELFF.

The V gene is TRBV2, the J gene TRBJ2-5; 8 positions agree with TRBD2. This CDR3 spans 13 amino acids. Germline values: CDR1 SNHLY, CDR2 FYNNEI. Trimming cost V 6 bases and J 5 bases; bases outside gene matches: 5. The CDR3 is CASSVAGRETQYF. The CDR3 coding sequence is TGTGCCAGCAGCGTAGCGGGGCGGGAGACCCAGTACTTC.

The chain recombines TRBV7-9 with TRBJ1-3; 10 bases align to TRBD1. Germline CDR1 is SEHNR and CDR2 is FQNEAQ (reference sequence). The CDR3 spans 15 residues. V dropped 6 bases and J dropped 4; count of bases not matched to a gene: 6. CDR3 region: CASSGTGARGNTIYF. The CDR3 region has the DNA TGTGCCAGCAGTGGGACAGGGGCCAGAGGAAACACCATATATTTT.

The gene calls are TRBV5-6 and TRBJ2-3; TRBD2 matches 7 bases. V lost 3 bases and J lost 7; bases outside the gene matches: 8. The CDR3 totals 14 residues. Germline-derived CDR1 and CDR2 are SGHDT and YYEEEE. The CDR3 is CASSWRLAVNTQYF. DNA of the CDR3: TGTGCCAGCAGCTGGCGACTAGCCGTAAATACGCAGTATTTT.

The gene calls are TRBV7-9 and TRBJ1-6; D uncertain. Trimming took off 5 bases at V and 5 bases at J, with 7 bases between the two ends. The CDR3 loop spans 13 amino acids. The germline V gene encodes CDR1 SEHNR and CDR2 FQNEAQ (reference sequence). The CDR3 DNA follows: TGTGCCAGCAGCCCCCCCAATAATTCACCCCTCCACTTT. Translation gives CASSPPNNSPLHF.

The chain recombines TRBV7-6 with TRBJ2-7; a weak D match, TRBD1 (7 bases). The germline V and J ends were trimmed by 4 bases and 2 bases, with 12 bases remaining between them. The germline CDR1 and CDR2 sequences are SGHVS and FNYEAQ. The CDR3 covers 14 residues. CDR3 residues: CASSSGDSPYEQYF. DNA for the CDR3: TGTGCCAGCAGCTCGGGGGACAGTCCCTACGAGCAGTACTTC.

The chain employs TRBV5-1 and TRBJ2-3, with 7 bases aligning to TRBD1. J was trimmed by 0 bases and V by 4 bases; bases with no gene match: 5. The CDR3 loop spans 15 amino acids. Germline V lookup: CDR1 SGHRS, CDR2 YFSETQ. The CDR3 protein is CASSPTGYSTDTQYF. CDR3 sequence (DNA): TGCGCCAGCAGCCCGACAGGGTATAGCACAGATACGCAGTATTTT.

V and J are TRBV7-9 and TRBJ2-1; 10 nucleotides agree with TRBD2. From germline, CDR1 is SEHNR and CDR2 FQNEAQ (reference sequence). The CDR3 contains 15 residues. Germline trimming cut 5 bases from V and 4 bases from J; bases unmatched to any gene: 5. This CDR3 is CASSLQRGGYNEQFF. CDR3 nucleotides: TGTGCCAGCAGCCTCCAGCGGGGGGGTTACAATGAGCAGTTCTTC.

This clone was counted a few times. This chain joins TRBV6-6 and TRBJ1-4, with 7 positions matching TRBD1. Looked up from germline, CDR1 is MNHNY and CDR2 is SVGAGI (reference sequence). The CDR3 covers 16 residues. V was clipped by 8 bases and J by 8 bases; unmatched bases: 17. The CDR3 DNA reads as TGTGCCAGCGGCGACGTAACCCGGGACAGAGACGAAAAACTGTTTTTT. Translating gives CASGDVTRDRDEKLFF.

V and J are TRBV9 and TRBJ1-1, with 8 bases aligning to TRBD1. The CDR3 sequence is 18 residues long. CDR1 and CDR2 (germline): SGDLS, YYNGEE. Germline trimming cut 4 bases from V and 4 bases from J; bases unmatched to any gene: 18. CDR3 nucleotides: TGTGCCAGCAGCCCTACGCCGGGACAGGTCGGGTACGGCACTGAAGCTTTCTTT. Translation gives CASSPTPGQVGYGTEAFF.

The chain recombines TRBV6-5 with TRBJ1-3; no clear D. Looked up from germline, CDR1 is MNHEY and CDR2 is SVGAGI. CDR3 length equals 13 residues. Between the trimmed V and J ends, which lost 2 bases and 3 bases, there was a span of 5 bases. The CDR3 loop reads CASSYRIGNTIYF. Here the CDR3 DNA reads TGTGCCAGCAGTTACCGTATTGGAAACACCATATATTTT.

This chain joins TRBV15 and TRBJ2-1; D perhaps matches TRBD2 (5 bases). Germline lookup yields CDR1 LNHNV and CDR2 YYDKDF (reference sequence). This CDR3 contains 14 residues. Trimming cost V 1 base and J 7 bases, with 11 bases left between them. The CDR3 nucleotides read TGTGCCACCAGCAGAGCGCCCGGGGAGAATGAGCAGTTCTTC. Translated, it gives CATSRAPGENEQFF.

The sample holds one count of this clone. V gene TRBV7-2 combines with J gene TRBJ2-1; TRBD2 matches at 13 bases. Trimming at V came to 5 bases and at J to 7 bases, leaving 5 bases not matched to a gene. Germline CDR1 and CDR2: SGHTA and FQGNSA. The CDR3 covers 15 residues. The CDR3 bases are TGTGCCAGCAGCATACTAGCGGGGGGGCTAAATGAGCAGTTCTTC. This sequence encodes CASSILAGGLNEQFF.

The CDR3 is CASSFKASGFYNEQFF. CDR3 bases: TGTGCCAGCAGTTTTAAGGCAAGCGGGTTCTACAATGAGCAGTTCTTC. The V and J genes are TRBV27 and TRBJ2-1; D might be TRBD2 (6 bases). CDR1 and CDR2 from the germline V gene are MNHEY and SMNVEV (reference sequence). The V end was cut by 3 bases, the J end by 3 bases, with 15 bases between. The CDR3 sequence is 16 residues long.